The clone carrying this T cell receptor beta chain was counted a few times. The target antigen is unknown. These data belong to a study of blood T cells in healthy people across ages. The use of a sample-barcoded 5' primer and a J-beta primer mix characterized a second PCR of 7 to 11 cycles. Each CDR3 protein gets one entry after TCRdb re-called the 5' RACE reads with MiXCR. The top ten hold around 32% of the sample, which has about 680,000 distinct CDR3 sequences, around 49% seen once. Germline CDR1 is SGHRS and CDR2 is YFSETQ. The CDR3 spans 14 residues. The V gene lost 4 bases and the J gene lost 3 bases, with 13 bases spanning the gap. Overall study results and limits: PBMCs went unsorted, and a conclusive naive versus antigen-experienced comparison was therefore prevented. Samples with more naive T cells showed higher observed beta diversity.

The receptor's source is a woman aged 60-70 years in good health. This sequence joins TRBV5-1 and TRBJ1-1; D is perhaps TRBD1 (5 bases). Input material: blood. The CDR3 DNA is TGCGCCAGCAGCCCCTCCCGGGGGGACACTGAAGCTTTCTTT. This sequence encodes CASSPSRGDTEAFF.